This T cell receptor beta chain was recovered during a study of beta chain features in type 1 diabetes. A word on this clone: Its antigen is unknown.

Germline CDR1 reads SQVTM; CDR2 reads ANQGSEA. There are 12 residues in the CDR3. V was cut by 3 bases and J by 7 bases, with 12 bases left in between. Reverse transcription of all isolated RNA meant that expressed TCRB transcripts were sequenced. Generated by immunoSEQ multiplex PCR, the TCRdb table keeps only in-frame clones and is missing some. The table lists hundreds of thousands of clones, around an eighth of them singletons, with approximately 0.042% in the top ten. Findings and caveats of the study: There was a moderate but significant shortening of TCRB CDR3s in all four CD4+ subsets of Type 1 diabetes patients. Compared to healthy donors, patients appeared to have naive, central memory and Treg TCRB repertoires that were more alike. PCR may have favored shorter templates equally in patients and controls.

The receptor's source is a man in his late teens or twenties with type 1 diabetes. Sequencing was performed on naive CD4+ T cells from blood. J is TRBJ1-1 and V is TRBV29-1; no definite D call. For the CDR3, the DNA is TGCAGCGTTGAGCTCTGGAGAGTTGAAGCTTTCTTT. Translated: CSVELWRVEAFF.